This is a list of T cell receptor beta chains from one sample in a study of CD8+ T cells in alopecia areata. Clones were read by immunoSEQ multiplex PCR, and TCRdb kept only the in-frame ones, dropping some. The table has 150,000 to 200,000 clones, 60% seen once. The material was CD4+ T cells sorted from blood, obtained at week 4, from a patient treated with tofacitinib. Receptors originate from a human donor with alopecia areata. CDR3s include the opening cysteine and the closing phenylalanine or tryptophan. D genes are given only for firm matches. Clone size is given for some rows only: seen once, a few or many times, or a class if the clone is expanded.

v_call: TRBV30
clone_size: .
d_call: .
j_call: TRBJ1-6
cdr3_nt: TGTGCCTGGACACATATGGGGAATTCACCCCTCCACTTT
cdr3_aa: CAWTHMGNSPLHF

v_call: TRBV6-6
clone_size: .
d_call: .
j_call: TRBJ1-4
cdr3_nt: TGTGCCAGCGCCAGAGGGGTAGAGGATGAAAAACTGTTTTTT
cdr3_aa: CASARGVEDEKLFF

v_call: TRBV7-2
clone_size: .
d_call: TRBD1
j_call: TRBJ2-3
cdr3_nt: TGTGCCAGCAGCCGACGACAGGGTACGGATACGCAGTATTTT
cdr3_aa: CASSRRQGTDTQYF

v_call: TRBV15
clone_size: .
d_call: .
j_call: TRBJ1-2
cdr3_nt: TGTGCCACCAGCAAGGCAGGGCCGGGCTACACCTTC
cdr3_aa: CATSKAGPGYTF

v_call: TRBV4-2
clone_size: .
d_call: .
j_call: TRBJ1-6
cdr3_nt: TGTGCCAGCAGCCCGCCCGAGGGTGTCGGGGGGAATTCACCCCTCCACTTT
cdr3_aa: CASSPPEGVGGNSPLHF

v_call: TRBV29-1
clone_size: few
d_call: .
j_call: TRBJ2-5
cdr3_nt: TGCAGCGTCCTGGACAGTCTCTATCAAGAGACCCAGTACTTC
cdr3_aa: CSVLDSLYQETQYF

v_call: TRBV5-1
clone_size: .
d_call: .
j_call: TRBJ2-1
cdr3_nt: TGCGCCAGCAGCTTGGGTGTTAGCGGTAACAATGAGCAGTTCTTC
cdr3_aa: CASSLGVSGNNEQFF

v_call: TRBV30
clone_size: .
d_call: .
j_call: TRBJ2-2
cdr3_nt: TGTGCCTGGAGTGGCTCAACGAACACCGGGGAGCTGTTTTTT
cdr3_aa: CAWSGSTNTGELFF

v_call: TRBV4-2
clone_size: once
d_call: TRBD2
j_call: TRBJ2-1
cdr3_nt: TGTGCCAGCAGCCCACCCGGCACTAGCGTGTACAATGAGCAGTTCTTC
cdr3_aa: CASSPPGTSVYNEQFF

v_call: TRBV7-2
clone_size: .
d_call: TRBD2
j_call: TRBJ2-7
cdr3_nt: TGTGCCAGCAGCCCGGGAGGAGGAAAGGATTACTTC
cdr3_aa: CASSPGGGKDYF

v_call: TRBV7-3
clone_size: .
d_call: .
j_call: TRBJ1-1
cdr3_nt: TGTGCCAGCAGCCCCATAGGACTGGCCGGGACTGAAGCTTTCTTT
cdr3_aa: CASSPIGLAGTEAFF

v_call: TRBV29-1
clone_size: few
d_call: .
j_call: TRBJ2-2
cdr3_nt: TGCAGCGTTGAAGGGCTGGCCGGGGAGCTGTTTTTT
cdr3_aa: CSVEGLAGELFF

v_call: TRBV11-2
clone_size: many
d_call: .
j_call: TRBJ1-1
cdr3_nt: TGTGCCAGCAGCTTAGAGGCTGGCGCAGGGACTGAAGCTTTCTTT
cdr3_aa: CASSLEAGAGTEAFF

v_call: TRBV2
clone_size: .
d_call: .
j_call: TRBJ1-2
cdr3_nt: TGTGCCAGCAGGGCCGGGGGCGACGGCTATGGCTACACCTTC
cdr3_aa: CASRAGGDGYGYTF

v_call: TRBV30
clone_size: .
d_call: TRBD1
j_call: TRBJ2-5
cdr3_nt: TGTGCCTGGAGTGTATCAGGGGGGACCCAGTACTTC
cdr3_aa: CAWSVSGGTQYF

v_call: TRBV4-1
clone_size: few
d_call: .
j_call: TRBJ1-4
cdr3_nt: TGCGCCAGCAGTTTGGGCCAATTTAATGAAAAACTGTTTTTT
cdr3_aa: CASSLGQFNEKLFF

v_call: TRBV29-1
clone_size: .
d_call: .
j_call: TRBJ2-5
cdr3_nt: TGCAGCGCTCCGTTGCCCGAGGAGACCCAGTACTTC
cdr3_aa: CSAPLPEETQYF

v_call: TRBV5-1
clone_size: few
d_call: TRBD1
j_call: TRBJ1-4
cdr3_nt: TGCGCCAGCAACACCGGGACAGGGGGCGAAAAACTGTTTTTT
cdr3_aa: CASNTGTGGEKLFF

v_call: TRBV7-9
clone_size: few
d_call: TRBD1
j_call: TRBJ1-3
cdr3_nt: TGTGCCAGCAGCTCACGAAGGGACAGAGGATCCTCTGGAAACACCATATATTTT
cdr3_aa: CASSSRRDRGSSGNTIYF

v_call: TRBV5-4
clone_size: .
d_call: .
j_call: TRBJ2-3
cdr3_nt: TGTGCCAGCAGCTTACGGGCTGGAACAGATACGCAGTATTTT
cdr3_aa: CASSLRAGTDTQYF

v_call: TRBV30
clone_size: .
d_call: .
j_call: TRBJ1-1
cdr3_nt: TGTGCCTGGGCCGGTAACACTGAAGCTTTCTTT
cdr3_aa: CAWAGNTEAFF

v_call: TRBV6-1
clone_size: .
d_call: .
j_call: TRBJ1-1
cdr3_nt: TGTGCCAGCAGTGTACAGGACACTGAAGCTTTCTTT
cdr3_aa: CASSVQDTEAFF

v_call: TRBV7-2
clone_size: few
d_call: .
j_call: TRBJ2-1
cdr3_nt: TGTGCCAGCAGCTTAAAGATCCGGGGCAATGAGCAGTTCTTC
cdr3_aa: CASSLKIRGNEQFF

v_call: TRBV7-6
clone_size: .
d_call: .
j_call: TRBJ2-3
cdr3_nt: TGTGCCAGCAGCTTGGGGACCTACACAGATACGCAGTATTTT
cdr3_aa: CASSLGTYTDTQYF

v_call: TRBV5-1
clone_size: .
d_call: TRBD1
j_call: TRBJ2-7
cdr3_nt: TGCGCCAGCAGCAATGACAGGGGGAAGTACTTC
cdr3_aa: CASSNDRGKYF

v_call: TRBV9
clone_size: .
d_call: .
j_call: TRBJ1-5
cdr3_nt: TGTGCCAGCAGCGTAGCCGGGAGTCAGCCCCAGCATTTT
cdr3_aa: CASSVAGSQPQHF

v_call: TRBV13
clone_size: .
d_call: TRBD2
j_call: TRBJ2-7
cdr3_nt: TGTGCCAGCAGCTTAGGCCTAATCGGGGACTACGGCGGGCAGTACTTC
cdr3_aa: CASSLGLIGDYGGQYF

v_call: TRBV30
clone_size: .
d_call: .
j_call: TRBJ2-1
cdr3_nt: TGTGCCTGGAGCCATACTAGAACCGATGAGCAGTTCTTC
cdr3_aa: CAWSHTRTDEQFF

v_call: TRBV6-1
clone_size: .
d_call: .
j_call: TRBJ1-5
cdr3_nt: TGTGCCAGCAGTGAAATCGTGTCGGCCCAGCATTTT
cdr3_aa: CASSEIVSAQHF